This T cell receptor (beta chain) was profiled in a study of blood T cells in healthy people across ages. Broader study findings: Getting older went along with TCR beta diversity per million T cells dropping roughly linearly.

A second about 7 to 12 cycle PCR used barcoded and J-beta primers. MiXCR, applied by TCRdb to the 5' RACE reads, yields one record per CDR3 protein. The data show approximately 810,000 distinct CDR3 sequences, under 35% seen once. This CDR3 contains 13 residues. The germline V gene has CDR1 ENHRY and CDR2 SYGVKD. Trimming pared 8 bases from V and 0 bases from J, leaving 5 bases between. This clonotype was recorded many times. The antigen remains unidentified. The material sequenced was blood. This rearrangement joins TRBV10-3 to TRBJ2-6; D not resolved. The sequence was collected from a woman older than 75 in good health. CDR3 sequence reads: CAIRNSGANVLTF. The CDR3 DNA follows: TGTGCCATCCGTAACTCTGGGGCCAACGTCCTGACTTTC.